The rows below give T cell receptor beta chains drawn from one sample of a study of cytomegalovirus exposure and HLA in healthy donors. The repertoire was sequenced with immunoSEQ multiplex PCR; TCRdb's copy has only in-frame clones and lacks some. The table shows 150,000 to 200,000 clones, with around three quarters occurring only once. Sequencing used PBMCs. Receptor source: a woman younger than 45 in good health and CMV-seropositive. CDR3s include the opening cysteine and the closing phenylalanine or tryptophan. D genes are given only for firm matches. Not all rows give a size; the values are once, few, many and, for expanded clones, a class.

J gene: TRBJ1-1
D gene: NA
clone size: once
V gene: TRBV5-8
CDR3 protein: CASSLGASSMNTEAFF
CDR3 DNA: TGTGCCAGCAGCTTGGGGGCCAGCTCTATGAACACTGAAGCTTTCTTT

J gene: TRBJ2-5
D gene: NA
clone size: NA
V gene: TRBV4-3
CDR3 protein: CASSQDLTGQETQYF
CDR3 DNA: TGCGCCAGCAGCCAAGATCTAACAGGCCAAGAGACCCAGTACTTC

J gene: TRBJ2-1
D gene: TRBD1
clone size: few
V gene: TRBV27
CDR3 protein: CASGTGPYNEQFF
CDR3 DNA: TGTGCCAGCGGGACAGGTCCCTACAATGAGCAGTTCTTC

J gene: TRBJ1-1
D gene: TRBD1
clone size: NA
V gene: TRBV4-1
CDR3 protein: CASSQEAGTGLKAFF
CDR3 DNA: TGCGCCAGCAGCCAAGAAGCCGGGACAGGCCTTAAAGCTTTCTTT

J gene: TRBJ1-5
D gene: NA
clone size: once
V gene: TRBV28
CDR3 protein: CASSLEGNNQPQHF
CDR3 DNA: TGTGCCAGCAGTTTGGAGGGTAACAATCAGCCCCAGCATTTT

J gene: TRBJ2-1
D gene: NA
clone size: NA
V gene: TRBV28
CDR3 protein: CASSSLSDNEQFF
CDR3 DNA: TGTGCCAGCAGTTCCCTTTCGGACAATGAGCAGTTCTTC

J gene: TRBJ2-7
D gene: NA
clone size: NA
V gene: TRBV5-4
CDR3 protein: CVSSLGHGSGEQYF
CDR3 DNA: TGTGTCAGCAGCTTGGGTCACGGGTCCGGCGAGCAGTACTTC

J gene: TRBJ1-2
D gene: TRBD1
clone size: few
V gene: TRBV6-1
CDR3 protein: CASSVLQGGGGYGYTF
CDR3 DNA: TGTGCCAGCAGTGTCTTACAGGGGGGAGGAGGCTATGGCTACACCTTC

J gene: TRBJ2-7
D gene: NA
clone size: large
V gene: TRBV5-6
CDR3 protein: CASSQLVGKRNEQYF
CDR3 DNA: TGTGCCAGCAGCCAACTAGTGGGCAAGCGGAACGAGCAGTACTTC

J gene: TRBJ1-4
D gene: NA
clone size: NA
V gene: TRBV6-5
CDR3 protein: CASRGRPSDEKLFF
CDR3 DNA: TGTGCCAGCAGGGGCAGGCCCTCCGATGAAAAACTGTTTTTT

J gene: TRBJ2-2
D gene: TRBD2
clone size: NA
V gene: TRBV28
CDR3 protein: CASSLPAGGHVGELFF
CDR3 DNA: TGTGCCAGCAGTTTACCCGCGGGGGGGCATGTCGGGGAGCTGTTTTTT

J gene: TRBJ2-5
D gene: TRBD2
clone size: NA
V gene: TRBV9
CDR3 protein: CASSPSSGQETQYF
CDR3 DNA: TGTGCCAGCAGCCCGTCTAGCGGGCAAGAGACCCAGTACTTC

J gene: TRBJ2-7
D gene: TRBD2
clone size: NA
V gene: TRBV4-2
CDR3 protein: CASSQDTGGGSYEQYF
CDR3 DNA: TGTGCCAGCAGCCAAGATACGGGGGGGGGCTCCTACGAGCAGTACTTC

J gene: TRBJ2-2
D gene: NA
clone size: many
V gene: TRBV10-2
CDR3 protein: CASSTGDYTGELFF
CDR3 DNA: TGCGCCAGCAGTACAGGCGATTACACCGGGGAGCTGTTTTTT

J gene: TRBJ2-7
D gene: TRBD2
clone size: NA
V gene: TRBV4-3
CDR3 protein: CASSQDGGGGAIEQYF
CDR3 DNA: TGCGCCAGCAGCCAAGATGGGGGCGGGGGGGCCATCGAGCAGTACTTC

J gene: TRBJ2-3
D gene: TRBD2
clone size: NA
V gene: TRBV11-3
CDR3 protein: CASSFLAGRPYF
CDR3 DNA: TGTGCCAGCAGCTTCCTAGCGGGTCGGCCGTATTTT

J gene: TRBJ1-5
D gene: TRBD1
clone size: NA
V gene: TRBV6-1
CDR3 protein: CASSDLYGQAFNQPQHF
CDR3 DNA: TGTGCCAGCAGTGACCTGTATGGACAGGCCTTCAATCAGCCCCAGCATTTT

J gene: TRBJ1-2
D gene: TRBD1
clone size: NA
V gene: TRBV6-5
CDR3 protein: CASREGQGSHTF
CDR3 DNA: TGTGCCAGCAGGGAGGGACAGGGGAGTCACACCTTC

J gene: TRBJ2-7
D gene: NA
clone size: once
V gene: TRBV6-5
CDR3 protein: CASSYSGLPGDEQYF
CDR3 DNA: TGTGCCAGCAGTTACTCGGGACTCCCGGGGGACGAGCAGTACTTC

J gene: TRBJ2-1
D gene: NA
clone size: NA
V gene: TRBV5-1
CDR3 protein: CASSPGLQGYEQFF
CDR3 DNA: TGCGCCAGCAGCCCAGGCCTCCAGGGTTATGAGCAGTTCTTC

J gene: TRBJ2-7
D gene: NA
clone size: once
V gene: TRBV28
CDR3 protein: CASSLYAQSYEQYF
CDR3 DNA: TGTGCCAGCAGTTTATACGCACAATCCTACGAGCAGTACTTC

J gene: TRBJ1-1
D gene: NA
clone size: NA
V gene: TRBV28
CDR3 protein: CAVAGPGMNTEAFF
CDR3 DNA: TGTGCCGTTGCCGGGCCAGGGATGAATACTGAAGCTTTCTTT

J gene: TRBJ2-3
D gene: TRBD2
clone size: NA
V gene: TRBV10-2
CDR3 protein: CASRRAGGGDTQYF
CDR3 DNA: TGCGCCAGCAGAAGAGCGGGGGGGGGAGATACGCAGTATTTT

J gene: TRBJ2-3
D gene: TRBD1
clone size: NA
V gene: TRBV4-3
CDR3 protein: CASSPGTGRGTDTQYF
CDR3 DNA: TGCGCCAGCAGCCCCGGGACAGGGAGAGGCACAGATACGCAGTATTTT

J gene: TRBJ2-2
D gene: NA
clone size: NA
V gene: TRBV5-1
CDR3 protein: CASSPGAVGAGTGELFF
CDR3 DNA: TGCGCCAGCAGCCCCGGAGCTGTGGGGGCGGGTACCGGGGAGCTGTTTTTT

J gene: TRBJ2-1
D gene: NA
clone size: NA
V gene: TRBV4-3
CDR3 protein: CASSQVWGVGEQFF
CDR3 DNA: TGCGCCAGCAGCCAAGTGTGGGGGGTGGGTGAGCAGTTCTTC

J gene: TRBJ1-2
D gene: NA
clone size: NA
V gene: TRBV5-1
CDR3 protein: CASSFGQYGYTF
CDR3 DNA: TGCGCCAGCAGCTTTGGACAGTATGGCTACACCTTC

J gene: TRBJ1-5
D gene: NA
clone size: NA
V gene: TRBV4-3
CDR3 protein: CASSQEISRNQPQHF
CDR3 DNA: TGCGCCAGCAGCCAAGAGATATCGAGGAATCAGCCCCAGCATTTT

J gene: TRBJ1-6
D gene: NA
clone size: NA
V gene: TRBV15
CDR3 protein: CATSRDRDWDSPLHF
CDR3 DNA: TGTGCCACCAGCAGAGATAGGGACTGGGATTCACCCCTCCACTTT

J gene: TRBJ1-2
D gene: TRBD1
clone size: few
V gene: TRBV11-2
CDR3 protein: CASSDVPGGFNYGYTF
CDR3 DNA: TGTGCCAGCAGCGACGTTCCAGGGGGATTCAACTATGGCTACACCTTC

J gene: TRBJ2-7
D gene: TRBD1
clone size: NA
V gene: TRBV4-1
CDR3 protein: CASSQDRGTGSYEQYF
CDR3 DNA: TGCGCCAGCAGCCAAGATCGGGGGACAGGGAGCTACGAGCAGTACTTC

J gene: TRBJ2-1
D gene: TRBD1
clone size: NA
V gene: TRBV5-4
CDR3 protein: CASSFRDSSVNEQFF
CDR3 DNA: TGTGCCAGCAGCTTCCGGGACAGCTCAGTCAATGAGCAGTTCTTC

J gene: TRBJ1-2
D gene: NA
clone size: NA
V gene: TRBV4-1
CDR3 protein: CASSQETGRAGDSTYGYTF
CDR3 DNA: TGCGCCAGCAGCCAAGAGACGGGGCGGGCGGGGGATTCTACCTATGGCTACACCTTC

J gene: TRBJ1-1
D gene: NA
clone size: NA
V gene: TRBV2
CDR3 protein: CASHQGNAGTEAFF
CDR3 DNA: TGTGCCAGCCACCAGGGAAACGCTGGCACTGAAGCTTTCTTT

J gene: TRBJ2-2
D gene: NA
clone size: NA
V gene: TRBV27
CDR3 protein: CASSSHGGELFF
CDR3 DNA: TGTGCCAGCAGTTCCCACGGCGGGGAGCTGTTTTTT

J gene: TRBJ2-3
D gene: TRBD2
clone size: NA
V gene: TRBV4-1
CDR3 protein: CASSQLGGGDQITDTQYF
CDR3 DNA: TGCGCCAGCAGCCAACTCGGCGGGGGGGACCAAATCACAGATACGCAGTATTTT

J gene: TRBJ1-4
D gene: TRBD1
clone size: few
V gene: TRBV4-1
CDR3 protein: CASSQDAGTGSEKLFF
CDR3 DNA: TGCGCCAGCAGCCAAGATGCGGGGACAGGGTCTGAAAAACTGTTTTTT

J gene: TRBJ1-1
D gene: TRBD1
clone size: few
V gene: TRBV5-1
CDR3 protein: CASSQGVQVLNTEAFF
CDR3 DNA: TGCGCCAGCAGCCAGGGGGTACAGGTTTTGAACACTGAAGCTTTCTTT

J gene: TRBJ1-2
D gene: TRBD1
clone size: once
V gene: TRBV15
CDR3 protein: CATSRDARGALPYGYTF
CDR3 DNA: TGTGCCACCAGCAGAGATGCCAGGGGGGCGCTCCCTTATGGCTACACCTTC

J gene: TRBJ2-7
D gene: TRBD2
clone size: NA
V gene: TRBV6-5
CDR3 protein: CASGREWSYEQYF
CDR3 DNA: TGTGCCAGCGGGAGGGAGTGGTCCTACGAGCAGTACTTC

J gene: TRBJ1-1
D gene: TRBD1
clone size: NA
V gene: TRBV28
CDR3 protein: CASSPGQENTEAFF
CDR3 DNA: TGTGCCAGCAGCCCGGGACAGGAGAACACTGAAGCTTTCTTT

J gene: TRBJ1-3
D gene: NA
clone size: many
V gene: TRBV4-3
CDR3 protein: CASSQDSGGPSGNTIYF
CDR3 DNA: TGCGCCAGCAGCCAAGATTCGGGAGGGCCGAGCGGAAACACCATATATTTT

J gene: TRBJ1-2
D gene: NA
clone size: few
V gene: TRBV5-4
CDR3 protein: CASSLFSSGAGPYGYTF
CDR3 DNA: TGTGCCAGCAGCTTGTTTTCATCCGGTGCGGGGCCCTATGGCTACACCTTC

J gene: TRBJ2-5
D gene: TRBD2
clone size: NA
V gene: TRBV27
CDR3 protein: CASGAQRGLRETQYF
CDR3 DNA: TGTGCCAGCGGGGCGCAGCGGGGGCTCCGTGAGACCCAGTACTTC

J gene: TRBJ2-7
D gene: TRBD2
clone size: NA
V gene: TRBV19
CDR3 protein: CASTPAGLSYEQYF
CDR3 DNA: TGTGCCAGTACCCCAGCGGGACTCTCCTACGAGCAGTACTTC

J gene: TRBJ2-1
D gene: TRBD1
clone size: NA
V gene: TRBV6-1
CDR3 protein: CASSIRQGALNEQFF
CDR3 DNA: TGTGCCAGCAGTATCAGACAGGGGGCGCTGAATGAGCAGTTCTTC

J gene: TRBJ2-7
D gene: NA
clone size: NA
V gene: TRBV6-1
CDR3 protein: CASSAQGNEQYF
CDR3 DNA: TGTGCCAGCAGTGCTCAGGGTAACGAGCAGTACTTC

J gene: TRBJ1-2
D gene: NA
clone size: few
V gene: TRBV11-3
CDR3 protein: CASSSPPDSYYGYTF
CDR3 DNA: TGTGCCAGCAGCTCACCCCCGGACAGTTACTATGGCTACACCTTC

J gene: TRBJ1-4
D gene: NA
clone size: NA
V gene: TRBV7-9
CDR3 protein: CASSRRQNSLVEKLFF
CDR3 DNA: TGTGCCAGCTCGCGGCGGCAGAATTCGCTGGTAGAAAAACTGTTTTTT

J gene: TRBJ1-2
D gene: NA
clone size: NA
V gene: TRBV30
CDR3 protein: CAWSAPAPVNGYTF
CDR3 DNA: TGTGCCTGGAGTGCCCCTGCCCCGGTAAATGGCTACACCTTC